The rows below give T cell receptor beta chains drawn from one sample of a study of blood T cell repertoires in COVID-19. Libraries were prepared by immunoSEQ multiplex PCR; TCRdb keeps only in-frame clonotypes and omits some of them. The sample carries 180,000 or so clones, less than 85% recorded once. The sample was peripheral blood. The receptors derive from a man aged 45-65 years who had recovered from COVID-19. CDR3s include the opening cysteine and the closing phenylalanine or tryptophan. D genes are given only for firm matches. Clone size is shown for a subset of rows, as once, few, many or a class of expanded clone.

len: 15; j_gene: TRBJ1-3; v_gene: TRBV19; d_gene: TRBD1; abundance: few; CDR3nt: TGTGCCAGTAGGCCGACAGGGCATTCTGGAAACACCATATATTTT; CDR3aa: CASRPTGHSGNTIYF
len: 19; j_gene: TRBJ2-2; v_gene: TRBV7-9; d_gene: TRBD2; abundance: -; CDR3nt: TGTGCCAGCAGCTTAGCGCGGAGCGGGAGGGCCGCGAACACCGGGGAGCTGTTTTTT; CDR3aa: CASSLARSGRAANTGELFF
len: 14; j_gene: TRBJ2-3; v_gene: TRBV13; d_gene: TRBD2; abundance: -; CDR3nt: TGTGCCAGCAGCTTAGTCTCGGGACTAGCTTCGCAGTATTTT; CDR3aa: CASSLVSGLASQYF
len: 15; j_gene: TRBJ2-7; v_gene: TRBV15; d_gene: -; abundance: -; CDR3nt: TGTGCCACCAGCAGAGATAATACAGGATGGTCCGAGCAGTACTTC; CDR3aa: CATSRDNTGWSEQYF
len: 15; j_gene: TRBJ2-3; v_gene: TRBV6-5; d_gene: TRBD2; abundance: -; CDR3nt: TGTGCCAGCACGATACTAGCGTTTAGCACAGATACGCAGTATTTT; CDR3aa: CASTILAFSTDTQYF
len: 15; j_gene: TRBJ1-1; v_gene: TRBV2; d_gene: TRBD1; abundance: once; CDR3nt: TGTGCCAGCACGCGGACAGGGGGTGTTCGGACTGAAGCTTTCTTT; CDR3aa: CASTRTGGVRTEAFF
len: 16; j_gene: TRBJ2-7; v_gene: TRBV9; d_gene: TRBD2; abundance: -; CDR3nt: TGTGCCAGCAGCTCACTAGCGGGAGGGCCCATTCACGAGCAGTACTTC; CDR3aa: CASSSLAGGPIHEQYF
len: 17; j_gene: TRBJ1-2; v_gene: TRBV10-3; d_gene: TRBD1; abundance: -; CDR3nt: TGTGCCATCAGTGAGCCGGGACAGGGGGTTCCTAACTATGGCTACACCTTC; CDR3aa: CAISEPGQGVPNYGYTF
len: 21; j_gene: TRBJ2-2; v_gene: TRBV6-2/TRBV6-3; d_gene: TRBD2; abundance: -; CDR3nt: TGTGCCAGCAGTCGGCGACTAGCAGCCTATGCGGCCGGTTTTGCAACCGGGGAGCTGTTTTTT; CDR3aa: CASSRRLAAYAAGFATGELFF
len: 15; j_gene: TRBJ2-7; v_gene: TRBV27; d_gene: -; abundance: few; CDR3nt: TGTGCCAGCAGTACAGATCCCTATAAGTCCTACGAGCAGTACTTC; CDR3aa: CASSTDPYKSYEQYF
len: 13; j_gene: TRBJ2-3; v_gene: TRBV6-5; d_gene: -; abundance: once; CDR3nt: TGTGCCAGCAGTATTACACTAGTTGATACGCAGTATTTT; CDR3aa: CASSITLVDTQYF
len: 15; j_gene: TRBJ2-2; v_gene: TRBV4-1; d_gene: TRBD2; abundance: -; CDR3nt: TGCGCCAGCAGCCAGACTAGCGGGAGCACCGGGGAGCTGTTTTTT; CDR3aa: CASSQTSGSTGELFF
len: 12; j_gene: TRBJ2-5; v_gene: TRBV6-5; d_gene: -; abundance: few; CDR3nt: TGTGCCAGCAATTGGGCGGGAGAGACCCAGTACTTC; CDR3aa: CASNWAGETQYF
len: 11; j_gene: TRBJ2-3; v_gene: TRBV20-1; d_gene: -; abundance: -; CDR3nt: TGCAGTGCTATCAAGCAAGATACGCAGTATTTT; CDR3aa: CSAIKQDTQYF
len: 15; j_gene: TRBJ2-1; v_gene: TRBV18; d_gene: TRBD2; abundance: -; CDR3nt: TGTGCCAGCTCACCTCGGACTAGCGGTTACAATGAGCAGTTCTTC; CDR3aa: CASSPRTSGYNEQFF
len: 13; j_gene: TRBJ2-3; v_gene: TRBV5-6; d_gene: -; abundance: -; CDR3nt: TGTGCCAGCACGAAGCGGACCACAGATACGCAGTATTTT; CDR3aa: CASTKRTTDTQYF
len: 15; j_gene: TRBJ2-6; v_gene: TRBV7-3; d_gene: TRBD1; abundance: -; CDR3nt: TGTGCCAGCAGCCCCACAGGGGCTGGGGCCAACGTCCTGACTTTC; CDR3aa: CASSPTGAGANVLTF
len: 15; j_gene: TRBJ1-4; v_gene: TRBV2; d_gene: -; abundance: once; CDR3nt: TGTGCCAGCAGATTTCAGGCTCTGAGAAATGAAAAACTGTTTTTT; CDR3aa: CASRFQALRNEKLFF
len: 14; j_gene: TRBJ1-1; v_gene: TRBV19; d_gene: -; abundance: -; CDR3nt: TGTGCCAGTAAGAGGAATTTCATGAACACTGAAGCTTTCTTT; CDR3aa: CASKRNFMNTEAFF
len: 14; j_gene: TRBJ2-2; v_gene: TRBV6-5; d_gene: -; abundance: few; CDR3nt: TGTGCCAGCAGTCATCAAGGACAGACCGGGGAGCTGTTTTTT; CDR3aa: CASSHQGQTGELFF
len: 14; j_gene: TRBJ2-1; v_gene: TRBV10-3; d_gene: TRBD2; abundance: few; CDR3nt: TGTGCCACCCTCGGGAGGGATCCGGTTGATGAGCAGTTCTTC; CDR3aa: CATLGRDPVDEQFF
len: 13; j_gene: TRBJ2-5; v_gene: TRBV19; d_gene: -; abundance: -; CDR3nt: TGTGCCAGTAGTATTCACGTGCGGGAGACCCAGTACTTC; CDR3aa: CASSIHVRETQYF
len: 15; j_gene: TRBJ2-7; v_gene: TRBV28; d_gene: TRBD1; abundance: -; CDR3nt: TGTGCCAGCAGGGCCGGGACAGGGGGACCCTACGAGCAGTACTTC; CDR3aa: CASRAGTGGPYEQYF
len: 16; j_gene: TRBJ1-3; v_gene: TRBV14; d_gene: -; abundance: -; CDR3nt: TGTGCCAGCAGCCATGAGGGACACTTCTCTGGAAACACCATATATTTT; CDR3aa: CASSHEGHFSGNTIYF
len: 15; j_gene: TRBJ2-3; v_gene: TRBV24-1; d_gene: TRBD2; abundance: -; CDR3nt: TGTGCCACCAGTGATCCTAGCGGGGCGGGAGATACGCAGTATTTT; CDR3aa: CATSDPSGAGDTQYF
len: 16; j_gene: TRBJ2-2; v_gene: TRBV18; d_gene: -; abundance: -; CDR3nt: TGTGCCAGCTCACCACAGGGGGTGGCGAACACCGGGGAGCTGTTTTTT; CDR3aa: CASSPQGVANTGELFF
len: 15; j_gene: TRBJ1-3; v_gene: TRBV28; d_gene: -; abundance: -; CDR3nt: TGTGCCAGCAGTGGGCGGACAGCCTTTGGAAACACCATATATTTT; CDR3aa: CASSGRTAFGNTIYF
len: 13; j_gene: TRBJ2-5; v_gene: TRBV7-6; d_gene: -; abundance: -; CDR3nt: TGTGCCAGCAGCCCCGGGGTGGGGGAGACCCAGTACTTC; CDR3aa: CASSPGVGETQYF
len: 13; j_gene: TRBJ2-1; v_gene: TRBV6-6; d_gene: TRBD1; abundance: few; CDR3nt: TGTGCCAGCAGCCAGACAGGGTTCAATGAGCAGTTCTTC; CDR3aa: CASSQTGFNEQFF
len: 15; j_gene: TRBJ2-2; v_gene: TRBV5-1; d_gene: -; abundance: few; CDR3nt: TGCGCCAGCAGCCCGGGACATGATAACACCGGGGAGCTGTTTTTT; CDR3aa: CASSPGHDNTGELFF
len: 15; j_gene: TRBJ2-5; v_gene: TRBV30; d_gene: -; abundance: once; CDR3nt: TGTGCCTGGAGTCAGGGCTGGGGGGGCGCGGAGACCCAGTACTTC; CDR3aa: CAWSQGWGGAETQYF
len: 15; j_gene: TRBJ1-5; v_gene: TRBV19; d_gene: TRBD1; abundance: -; CDR3nt: TGTGCCAGTAGTGACTCGGGACAGGGTAATCAGCCCCAGCATTTT; CDR3aa: CASSDSGQGNQPQHF
len: 13; j_gene: TRBJ1-1; v_gene: TRBV12-3/TRBV12-4; d_gene: TRBD1; abundance: -; CDR3nt: TGTGCCAGCAGTTTCAGGGGGCAGACTGAAGCTTTCTTT; CDR3aa: CASSFRGQTEAFF
len: 14; j_gene: TRBJ2-1; v_gene: TRBV30; d_gene: -; abundance: -; CDR3nt: TGTGCCTCTACACGGACTTCTTCCTACAATGAGCAGTTCTTC; CDR3aa: CASTRTSSYNEQFF
len: 15; j_gene: TRBJ2-3; v_gene: TRBV5-1; d_gene: -; abundance: -; CDR3nt: TGCGCCAGCAGCTTGGGGGCCGGTAGCACAGATACGCAGTATTTT; CDR3aa: CASSLGAGSTDTQYF
len: 17; j_gene: TRBJ2-3; v_gene: TRBV11-2; d_gene: -; abundance: -; CDR3nt: TGTGCCAGCAGCTTAGATTTGGCTAGCACAAACACAGATACGCAGTATTTT; CDR3aa: CASSLDLASTNTDTQYF
len: 13; j_gene: TRBJ1-5; v_gene: TRBV30; d_gene: TRBD1; abundance: -; CDR3nt: TGTGCCTGGAGTCGACAGGGAAATCAGCCCCAGCATTTT; CDR3aa: CAWSRQGNQPQHF
len: 15; j_gene: TRBJ1-6; v_gene: TRBV5-6; d_gene: TRBD1; abundance: -; CDR3nt: TGTGCCAGCAGCTTCCAGACAGGGGGTTGGTCACCCCTCCACTTT; CDR3aa: CASSFQTGGWSPLHF
len: 15; j_gene: TRBJ2-5; v_gene: TRBV3-1/TRBV3-2; d_gene: TRBD1; abundance: -; CDR3nt: TGTGCCAGCAGCCAACCGGGACAGGGGTTGGAGACCCAGTACTTC; CDR3aa: CASSQPGQGLETQYF
len: 16; j_gene: TRBJ1-6; v_gene: TRBV7-2; d_gene: -; abundance: -; CDR3nt: TGTGCCAGCAGCTTAAGAGGTGGTCAGTCCCTTTCACCCCTCCACTTT; CDR3aa: CASSLRGGQSLSPLHF
len: 16; j_gene: TRBJ2-1; v_gene: TRBV18; d_gene: TRBD2; abundance: -; CDR3nt: TGTGCCAGCTCACCAGGGACTAGCGGGAGTTTGAATGAGCAGTTCTTC; CDR3aa: CASSPGTSGSLNEQFF
len: 18; j_gene: TRBJ2-7; v_gene: TRBV9; d_gene: -; abundance: -; CDR3nt: TGTGCCAGCAGCGGACCCGGGATGGATGGGAGCGGTCCCTACGAGCAGTACTTC; CDR3aa: CASSGPGMDGSGPYEQYF
len: 13; j_gene: TRBJ1-1; v_gene: TRBV29-1; d_gene: -; abundance: -; CDR3nt: TGCAGCGTCGTTCAGACGGGGAACACTGAAGCTTTCTTT; CDR3aa: CSVVQTGNTEAFF
len: 15; j_gene: TRBJ2-7; v_gene: TRBV6-5; d_gene: -; abundance: -; CDR3nt: TGTGCCAGCAGTTACTCGAGGGACACCTCCTACGAGCAGTACTTC; CDR3aa: CASSYSRDTSYEQYF
len: 15; j_gene: TRBJ2-7; v_gene: TRBV18; d_gene: -; abundance: -; CDR3nt: TGTGCCAGCTCACCTATTAGGACAGAAACCAGCGAGCAGTACTTC; CDR3aa: CASSPIRTETSEQYF
len: 14; j_gene: TRBJ1-2; v_gene: TRBV7-2; d_gene: TRBD1; abundance: -; CDR3nt: TGTGCCAGCAGCCACGGGACAGGGGGCTATGGCTACACCTTC; CDR3aa: CASSHGTGGYGYTF
len: 19; j_gene: TRBJ2-2; v_gene: TRBV18; d_gene: TRBD2; abundance: -; CDR3nt: TGTGCCAGCTCACCTCCGAGACTAGCGGGAATTTCGGTCACCGGGGAGCTGTTTTTT; CDR3aa: CASSPPRLAGISVTGELFF
len: 17; j_gene: TRBJ1-5; v_gene: TRBV19; d_gene: -; abundance: -; CDR3nt: TGTGCCAGTAGTATACCCCTCGGGCAGGGCGGATATCAGCCCCAGCATTTT; CDR3aa: CASSIPLGQGGYQPQHF
len: 14; j_gene: TRBJ2-1; v_gene: TRBV2; d_gene: TRBD2; abundance: -; CDR3nt: TGTGCCAGCAGCCTAGAGCGGGAGTGGGATGAGCAGTTCTTC; CDR3aa: CASSLEREWDEQFF